These 14 T cell receptor beta chains were all obtained from the same sample, sequenced in a study of STAT5B mutations in CD4+ large granular lymphocyte leukemia. Measured with immunoSEQ multiplex PCR; TCRdb has only the in-frame clones, and not every one. This table holds about 35,000 clones, roughly four fifths found once. The specimen sequenced was CD4+ T cells from blood buffy coats. The receptors shown here come from a human donor in good health.

This clone was counted a few times. The chain combines TRBV10-2 with TRBJ1-1; D possibly corresponds to TRBD1 (5 bases). Germline loops: CDR1 WSHSY, CDR2 SAAADI. Trimming removed 2 bases from V and 6 bases from J, with 10 bases in between. CDR3 length: 13 residues. CDR3 nucleotide sequence: TGCGCCAGCAGTGAGAGAGGGGTGTCTGAAGCTTTCTTT. Residues: CASSERGVSEAFF.

This clone was seen only a few times. J is TRBJ1-3 and V is TRBV7-9; D call uncertain. CDR3 length equals 13 residues. V lost 7 bases and J lost 0, with 7 bases in between. CDR1 is SEHNR and CDR2 is FQNEAQ in the germline V gene (reference sequence). The CDR3 sequence: CASNSLSGNTIYF. The CDR3 DNA reads as TGTGCCAGCAACAGCCTCTCTGGAAACACCATATATTTT.

This clone appeared a single time. This CDR3 is CASSLDSSTDTQYF. The CDR3 DNA is TGTGCCAGCAGCTTGGACAGCAGCACAGATACGCAGTATTTT. The gene calls are TRBV5-4 and TRBJ2-3; D unresolved. Trimming removed 0 bases from V and 0 bases from J, with 5 bases in between. Germline V gene sequence: CDR1 SGHNT, CDR2 YYREEE (reference sequence). The CDR3 is 14 amino acids.

This chain connects TRBV7-8 to TRBJ2-7; D gene ambiguous. V lost 5 bases and J lost 3, with 8 bases in between. The CDR3 sequence is 12 residues long. Looked up from germline, CDR1 is SGHVS and CDR2 is FQNEAQ. CDR3 region: CASSANSYEQYF. The CDR3 DNA sequence: TGTGCCAGCAGCGCCAATAGCTACGAGCAGTACTTC.

This clone was observed a handful of times. The chain carries TRBV29-1 and TRBJ1-1; 10 bases match TRBD1. The CDR3 has 13 amino acids. Germline V gene data show CDR1 as SQVTM and CDR2 as ANQGSEA. Unmatched junction bases numbered 3, after V lost 7 bases and J lost 1 base. The DNA for the CDR3 is TGCAGCGCCCGGACAGGGGGGAACACTGAAGCTTTCTTT. Protein product: CSARTGGNTEAFF.

On this clone itself: One end of the junction is discordant with germline, which a read error may explain. The chain links TRBV30 to TRBJ2-2; D perhaps matches TRBD1 (6 bases). Germline CDR1 is GTSNPN and CDR2 is SVGIG (reference sequence). The CDR3 is 16 residues long. The CDR3 nucleotides are TGTGCCTGGGGTGTAACAGGGACGGCGAACACCGGGGAGCTGTTTTTT. This codes for CAWGVTGTANTGELFF.

The rearrangement uses TRBV30 and TRBJ1-2; 9 bases are a match to TRBD1. The CDR3 spans 13 residues. Trimming took 6 bases from V and 4 from J; bases not matched to a gene: 6. CDR1 and CDR2 from the germline V gene are GTSNPN and SVGIG (reference sequence). CDR3 in amino acids: CACPDRGSYGYTF. The CDR3 nucleotides read TGTGCCTGCCCGGACAGGGGAAGCTATGGCTACACCTTC.

V is TRBV11-2 and J is TRBJ2-1, with 7 bases fitting TRBD1. This CDR3 spans 19 amino acids. Per the germline V gene, CDR1 is SGHAT and CDR2 is FQNNGV. Losses at the gene ends were 1 base for V and 5 bases for J; bases not matched to a gene: 17. The CDR3, as DNA: TGTGCCAGCAGCTTAGGGGCACGCTCGGCGGTCAGGGGGAACAATGAGCAGTTCTTC. It translates to CASSLGARSAVRGNNEQFF.

This chain connects TRBV11-2 to TRBJ1-1, with 9 bases that match TRBD1. V shed 1 base and J 4 bases; nucleotides not matched to a gene: 4. The CDR3 has 15 amino acids. Germline values: CDR1 SGHAT, CDR2 FQNNGV. The CDR3 nucleotides read TGTGCCAGCAGCTTAGGACGGGACAGGGTCACTGAAGCTTTCTTT. The encoded protein is CASSLGRDRVTEAFF.

This clone was seen just once. The chain links TRBV11-2 to TRBJ2-3, with D possibly being TRBD1 or TRBD2 (5 bases each). CDR3 length: 15 residues. Trimming pared 4 bases from V and 0 bases from J, leaving 11 bases between. Germline V lookup: CDR1 SGHAT, CDR2 FQNNGV. As DNA, the CDR3 is TGTGCCAGCAGCTCCCACGGGGACAGCACAGATACGCAGTATTTT. This gives the protein CASSSHGDSTDTQYF.

The chain uses TRBV30 and TRBJ2-1; TRBD2 agrees at 13 bases. Looked up from germline, CDR1 is GTSNPN and CDR2 is SVGIG (reference sequence). The CDR3 loop spans 17 amino acids. Trimming cost V 7 bases and J 0 bases; bases outside gene matches: 9. As DNA, the CDR3 is TGTGCCTCCATGACTAGCGGGAGGCCTAGCTCCTACAATGAGCAGTTCTTC. This translates into CASMTSGRPSSYNEQFF.

The table lists this clone with a few counts. This sequence joins TRBV10-2 and TRBJ2-7, with D perhaps TRBD1 or TRBD2 (5 bases each). This CDR3 is built from 12 residues. Per germline, CDR1 WSHSY and CDR2 SAAADI. Trimming took off 8 bases at V and 2 bases at J, with 10 bases between the two ends. The CDR3: CASEGRTYEQYF. In DNA, the CDR3 is TGCGCCAGCGAGGGACGGACCTACGAGCAGTACTTC.

V and J are TRBV5-4 and TRBJ1-3; weak D call: TRBD1 (6 bases). This CDR3 contains 13 residues. CDR1 and CDR2 from the germline V gene are SGHNT and YYREEE (reference sequence). Trimming cost V 4 bases and J 10 bases, with 15 bases left between them. CDR3 bases: TGTGCCAGCAGCGGAGGGGGACGCACGACCATATATTTT. Translating gives CASSGGGRTTIYF.

The chain combines TRBV7-2 with TRBJ2-3; 9 bases line up with TRBD2. The germline CDR1 and CDR2 sequences are SGHTA and FQGNSA. CDR3 length equals 18 residues. V was pared by 5 bases and J by 6 bases, with 18 bases of the junction left unmatched. The CDR3 DNA is TGTGCCAGCAGCCGAAAGGGAGTAGCGGGAGCAGGTTGGGATACGCAGTATTTT. It is translated as CASSRKGVAGAGWDTQYF.